Here is one TCR beta chain with its context. It lacks a known antigen. Base qualities are not recorded, but no much larger clone differs from it by a single base. Eligible patients were adults with ileal or ileocolonic Crohn's disease who had an indication for ileocolonic resection. Whole ileal mucosal biopsies were kept frozen at -80 degrees C prior to DNA extraction. Genomic DNA was isolated from frozen whole biopsies using a TRizol-based method, and the DNA was quantified with a NanoDrop 2000 spectrophotometer. About 500 nanograms of biopsy DNA per sample were submitted for commercial TCRB immunosequencing. Adaptive Biotechnology amplified the CDR3 regions from genomic DNA with a two-step multiplex PCR designed to control amplification bias. Primers for every V and J gene segment were used in the first PCR, and barcodes and Illumina adapters were added in the second PCR. CDR3 libraries were sequenced on an Illumina instrument. Under the source paper's analysis protocol: The analysis used both the pipelines supplied by the vendor and custom analysis of the raw data in R/Bioconductor with R version 3.3.0. Clonality, which ranges from 0 to 1, was calculated as the inverse of the normalised Shannon entropy across all productive clones. High-frequency clones were defined as the repertoire share of the top 100 clones, retaining only clones passing a 95% confidence test. Repertoire diversity was measured with the Simpson index, and overlap between samples was measured with the Morisita-Horn index. Drawn from immuneACCESS, this table holds only the in-frame rearrangements with V and J called that TCRdb kept. Clones are partly lost; checked studies trace under half to an unresolved V gene and leave the rest unexplained. Clonal size and the V and J genes are those of that table, whereas D and trimming came from the DNA. The sample table holds some 30,000 clones, of which roughly 78% were seen once. In total, the top ten clones hold under 20% of the sample.

This sample was taken from a study of T cell repertoires in ileal Crohn's disease (dated by TCRdb to between 2018 and 2021). In terms of the full investigation: At the time of surgery, roughly 40% of patients were active smokers, and the median duration of disease was 6.5 to 8 years. Postoperative therapy was given to about half of the patients, with thiopurines administered to over 10 patients and anti-TNF agents administered to some 20 patients. Every patient underwent surgery because of a complication, which was stricturing disease in 61% of cases and penetrating disease in roughly 39%. A Rutgeerts score above i0 was used to define endoscopic postoperative recurrence. Running in parallel with the study was a multicentre cohort set up to find predictors of early endoscopic recurrence following ileocolonic resection. TCR repertoire analysis was performed in fewer than 70 Crohn's disease patients drawn from a prospective multicentre cohort. A total of about 170 mucosal samples from some 57 patients were sequenced, collected from several sites on the surgical specimen and at postoperative endoscopy.

On the study overall, not on this receptor specifically: Mucosal CD4 and CD8 T cells were sorted and sequenced only in a subgroup of patients, the size of which was not stated. Patients who were active smokers at surgery had a significantly higher proportion of clonal expansions than non-smokers (about 25% vs 20%, p=0.02). Compared with CD4 T cells, sorted CD8 T cells held more high-frequency clones, which suggests that the mucosal expansions were mostly CD8. Higher high-frequency clone percentages at surgery were associated with endoscopic recurrence; all patients with clonality above 26.8% (18/57) had recurrence.

The sequenced sample was ileal tissue. This clonotype was obtained from an adult with Crohn's disease.

The base sequence is TGTGCCATCAGTGATACCGACTCCGTCTCCTACGAGCAGTACTTC. Protein translation: CAISDTDSVSYEQYF. The chain couples TRBV10-3 to TRBJ2-7, with the D gene not confidently named. Trimming at the junction amounts to 3 bases on V and 0 bases on J, and the germline ends lie 12 bases apart. The germline V gene sets CDR1 to ENHRY and CDR2 to SYGVKD. The CDR3 numbers 15 residues from cysteine through phenylalanine. The only DNA kept is the CDR3, 45 bases in frame from the first base.